The T cell receptor (beta chain) described here comes from a study of blood T cell repertoires in COVID-19. Germline V lookup: CDR1 KGHSH, CDR2 LQKENI. V lost 4 bases and J lost 4, with 19 bases in between. This CDR3 contains 16 residues. Original data processing: The authors estimated nucleated cell counts from reference gene primer amplification. Assay used: immunoSEQ multiplex PCR; TCRdb lists only in-frame clones, some missing. Clone size and V and J calls were adopted from that table, with D and trimming inferred from the DNA. Of some 300,000 clones in the sample, approximately 88% are singletons; the top ten hold under 8%.

The chain has TRBV18 and TRBJ1-2, with D possibly TRBD1 on 5 matching bases. What was sequenced was peripheral blood. The receptor was derived from a woman aged 25-40 years who had recovered from COVID-19. The CDR3 DNA follows: TGTGCCAGCTCACTTCGACAGACCCCGGGAGGCTATGGCTACACCTTC. Its protein product is CASSLRQTPGGYGYTF.